The 13 T cell receptor beta chains listed next were all sequenced from one sample in a study of blood T cell repertoires in COVID-19. Profiling relied on immunoSEQ multiplex PCR, and the TCRdb table lists in-frame clones only, not all of them. The sample has about 90,000 clones, about 89% seen once. Material: peripheral blood. The receptor source for this set is a woman in her seventies with acute or convalescent COVID-19.

V and J are TRBV4-2 and TRBJ2-1; 11 nucleotides agree with TRBD2. V shed 4 bases and J 3 bases; nucleotides not matched to a gene: 11. CDR3 size: 18 residues. Germline V lookup: CDR1 LGHNA, CDR2 YNFKEQ. The CDR3: CASSPQGGTSGNYNEQFF. The CDR3 coding sequence is TGTGCCAGCAGCCCCCAAGGAGGGACTAGCGGAAACTACAATGAGCAGTTCTTC.

The chain has TRBV7-2 and TRBJ1-1; 12 bases align to TRBD1. Trimming at V came to 2 bases and at J to 4 bases, leaving 14 bases not matched to a gene. The CDR3 loop spans 19 amino acids. Looked up from germline, CDR1 is SGHTA and CDR2 is FQGNSA. The CDR3 spells CASSLTVRGQGASGTEAFF. Written as DNA, the CDR3 is TGTGCCAGCAGCTTAACAGTTCGGGGACAGGGGGCTAGCGGCACTGAAGCTTTCTTT. Variable domain in full (rest from reference TRBV7-2 and TRBJ1-1): GAGVSQSPSNKVTEKGKDVELRCDPISGHTALYWYRQSLGQGLEFLIYFQGNSAPDKSGLPSDRFSAERTGGSVSTLTIQRTQQEDSAVYLCASSLTVRGQGASGTEAFFGQGTRLTVV.

This clone was detected only once. The chain employs TRBV18 and TRBJ1-4; unclear D gene. The germline gives CDR1 KGHSH, CDR2 LQKENI. Trimming removed 6 bases at V and 8 bases at J, with 13 bases between. The CDR3 has 13 amino acids. The CDR3 here is CASSLSLGEKLFF. The CDR3 bases are TGTGCCAGCTCCCTTTCACTCGGGGAAAAACTGTTTTTT.

The chain employs TRBV24-1 and TRBJ1-5; D remains unclear. From germline, CDR1 is KGHDR and CDR2 SFDVKD. The CDR3 is 14 amino acids. The ends were cut back, 3 bases at V and 6 bases at J, with 11 bases in the middle. This chain's CDR3 is CATSDPGDGQPQHF. The CDR3 region has the DNA TGTGCCACCAGTGATCCTGGAGACGGTCAGCCCCAGCATTTT.

CDR3 protein: CSAGGGQEGYGYTF. The CDR3 nucleotides are TGCAGCGCTGGAGGCGGACAGGAGGGCTATGGCTACACCTTC. V is TRBV29-1 and J is TRBJ1-2, with 7 positions matching TRBD1. CDR1 and CDR2 (germline): SQVTM, ANQGSEA. The J segment lost 4 bases and the V segment lost 7 bases, leaving 12 bases of the junction unmatched. The CDR3 extends over 14 amino acids.

This clone has a handful of counts. The chain joins TRBV19 to TRBJ2-1; 14 nucleotides align to TRBD2. This CDR3 contains 15 residues. The junction had 7 bases not matched to a gene; V was cut back by 3 bases and J by 12 bases. CDR1 and CDR2 from the germline V gene are LNHDA and SQIVND (reference sequence). Here the CDR3 DNA reads TGTGCCAGTAGTATGGGACTAGCGGGAGTGGGGGGGCAGTTCTTC. This codes for CASSMGLAGVGGQFF.

The chain carries TRBV29-1 and TRBJ1-1; 7 positions match TRBD1. This CDR3 contains 13 residues. Per the germline V gene, CDR1 is SQVTM and CDR2 is ANQGSEA. Trimming took 7 bases from V and 2 from J; bases not matched to a gene: 7. The CDR3 region has the DNA TGCAGCGCCAGACAGGGTGGAAACACTGAAGCTTTCTTT. It is translated as CSARQGGNTEAFF.

This clone was picked up one time. V gene TRBV4-1 combines with J gene TRBJ1-5, with D possibly matching TRBD1 (6 bases). V lost 0 bases to trimming and J lost 2 bases, with 8 bases between them. CDR1 is MGHRA and CDR2 is YSYEKL in the germline V gene. The CDR3 sequence is 15 residues long. The CDR3 DNA reads as TGCGCCAGCAGCCAAGATCGGACAGGCAATCAGCCCCAGCATTTT. Translation: CASSQDRTGNQPQHF.

The V and J genes are TRBV27 and TRBJ2-7; 10 bases align to TRBD2. Germline assignment: CDR1 MNHEY and CDR2 SMNVEV (reference sequence). The V and J ends lost 5 bases and 2 bases, in that order; junction bases with no gene match: 6. This CDR3 comprises 15 residues. CDR3 DNA: TGTGCCAGCAGTGGACTAGCGGTGTGGCCCTACGAGCAGTACTTC. Its protein is CASSGLAVWPYEQYF.

This clone came up once. Other DNA sequences from this sample encode an identical CDR3 as well. The chain has TRBV18 and TRBJ2-5, with D perhaps matching TRBD2 (5 bases). The CDR3 is made up of 13 amino acids. The V end was cut by 3 bases, the J end by 5 bases, with 10 bases between. CDR1 and CDR2 from the germline V gene are KGHSH and LQKENI. The CDR3 nucleotides read TGTGCCAGCTCACCCGGACTCAGGGAGACCCAGTACTTC. It is translated as CASSPGLRETQYF.

The CDR3 DNA reads TGTGCCAGCAGTTCCACTGAGAACTATGGCTACACCTTC. As protein: CASSSTENYGYTF. The chain is built from TRBV28 and TRBJ1-2, with D hard to call. V lost 4 bases and J lost 2, with 8 bases in between. Germline assignment: CDR1 MDHEN and CDR2 SYDVKM. This CDR3 spans 13 amino acids.

J is TRBJ2-5 and V is TRBV7-8; D possibly corresponds to TRBD2 (6 bases). Trimming removed 4 bases from V and 4 bases from J, with 16 bases in between. The CDR3 is 15 amino acids. CDR1 and CDR2 (germline): SGHVS, FQNEAQ. For the CDR3, the DNA is TGTGCCAGCAGCTGGCGCCTACTAGCAGCAGAGACCCAGTACTTC. It yields the protein CASSWRLLAAETQYF.

CDR3 sequence reads: CASSEAAGGRSNQPQHF. DNA for the CDR3: TGTGCCAGCAGTGAAGCGGCAGGCGGGAGAAGCAATCAGCCCCAGCATTTT. The chain uses TRBV6-1 and TRBJ1-5, with D unresolved. Germline loops: CDR1 MNHNS, CDR2 SASEGT. The CDR3 length is 17 residues. Between the trimmed V and J ends, which lost 0 bases and 1 base, there was a span of 13 bases.